The entry below gives a single TCR beta chain sequence along with its context. Its specificity is not known. This entry belongs to a study of CD8+ T cells in alopecia areata. Study in general: A 6-month period off drug followed tofacitinib, which lasted 6 to 18 months. Findings and caveats of the study: In patients, TCRs were shared less clearly than in mice, and HLA may possibly be involved.

Isolated RNA was reverse transcribed into cDNA used as the sequencing template. Method: immunoSEQ multiplex PCR; TCRdb's copy keeps in-frame clones and lacks some. This sample carries approximately 140,000 clones, approximately 45% of them seen once, and the ten largest clones take less than 8%. The V end lost 5 bases, the J end lost 5 bases, and 12 bases lay between the germline ends. Germline V CDR1 and CDR2: SQVTM, ANQGSEA. The CDR3 contains 12 residues. The sequence came from a human donor with alopecia areata. The sample consisted of CD4+ T cells sorted from blood. The chain joins TRBV29-1 to TRBJ2-5; D gene uncertain. This chain's CDR3 is CSVIEVGETQYF. The CDR3 nucleotides read TGCAGCGTTATAGAGGTGGGGGAGACCCAGTACTTC.